A selection of T cell receptor beta chains follows, all from one sample in a study of response to subunit inactivated influenza vaccine. Via MiXCR, TCRdb re-called the RT-PCR reads, giving one row per CDR3 protein. The sample carries roughly 670,000 distinct CDR3 sequences, approximately 14% recorded once. Sequencing used PBMCs from blood, obtained 14 to 15 days before vaccination. These receptors originate from a man aged 50 to 59 who received an inactivated influenza vaccine. Each CDR3 is given with its conserved first and last residue. The order of the fields is D gene, clone size, J gene, V gene, CDR3 DNA, CDR3 protein. The D gene is left open where the match is weak. Only some rows state a clone size, as once, few, many or a class for expanded clones.

. many TRBJ1-1 TRBV3-1 TGTGCCAGCAGCCCCACGACAGGGAACACTGAAGCTTTCTTT CASSPTTGNTEAFF
. . TRBJ2-2 TRBV6-5 TGTGCCAGCAGTTACACAGGAGACACCGGGGAGCTGTTTTTT CASSYTGDTGELFF
TRBD1 . TRBJ2-3 TRBV7-9 TGTGCCAGCAGCCGCCGGGACAGAGCAGATACGCAGTATTTT CASSRRDRADTQYF
. . TRBJ2-7 TRBV6-2/TRBV6-3 TGTGCCAGCAGTTATGGGCCAAACGAGCAGTACTTC CASSYGPNEQYF
TRBD2 few TRBJ2-3 TRBV7-9 TGTGCCAGCAGCAAACCTAGCGGGCGGACAGATACGCAGTATTTT CASSKPSGRTDTQYF
TRBD1 many TRBJ2-3 TRBV2 TGTGCCAGCAGTGGAGGACAGGGGACCCTTCTGTCGGATACGCAGTATTTT CASSGGQGTLLSDTQYF
TRBD1 few TRBJ2-5 TRBV11-2 TGTGCCAGCAGCTCCACAGGGGGGATGGGGACCCAGTACTTC CASSSTGGMGTQYF
TRBD2 . TRBJ2-5 TRBV3-1 TGTGCCAGCAGCCAAGAGGGGGGGACGGGAGAGACCCAGTACTTC CASSQEGGTGETQYF
. few TRBJ2-7 TRBV15 TGTGCCACCAGCAGGGGCCTAGGGAGTTCGAACGAGCAGTACTTC CATSRGLGSSNEQYF
. . TRBJ2-1 TRBV7-2 TGTGCCAGCAGCTTAGACAAGGGGTATGAGCAGTTCTTC CASSLDKGYEQFF
TRBD2 . TRBJ2-1 TRBV12-3/TRBV12-4 TGTGCCAGCGGTACGGGGGGGTCCTACAATGAGCAGTTCTTC CASGTGGSYNEQFF
. . TRBJ2-7 TRBV11-2 TGTGCCAGCAGCTTAGAAGTTTCGCTTTCACGCATCTACGAGCAGTACTTC CASSLEVSLSRIYEQYF
. many TRBJ2-5 TRBV5-1 TGCGCCAGCAGACCGGGGAACCAAGAGACCCAGTACTTC CASRPGNQETQYF
. . TRBJ2-7 TRBV28 TGTGCCAGCAGTTTTGGTTCTGTAATCGAGCAGTACTTC CASSFGSVIEQYF
TRBD2 . TRBJ2-3 TRBV30 TGTGCCTGGAGCCTCGCGGGAGCGTCAGATACGCAGTATTTT CAWSLAGASDTQYF
TRBD2 few TRBJ2-1 TRBV20-1 TGCAGTGCTCAACTAGCGGGGGGCTACAATGAGCAGTTCTTC CSAQLAGGYNEQFF
TRBD1 . TRBJ2-2 TRBV5-1 TGCGCCAGCAGCTTGGATTCACAGGGGGTTCGGACCGGGGAGCTGTTTTTT CASSLDSQGVRTGELFF
TRBD1 . TRBJ2-3 TRBV7-3 TGTGCCAGCGCGGCAAGGGACAGGGAGTTTGGAGATACGCAGTATTTT CASAARDREFGDTQYF
. . TRBJ1-1 TRBV7-9 TGTGCCAGCAGCCCGCCGGGGGGACGACTTGAAGCTTTCTTT CASSPPGGRLEAFF
. few TRBJ2-1 TRBV9 TGTGCCAGCAGCGTAGATAGGACGTCCCTCCGAAATGAGCAGTTCTTC CASSVDRTSLRNEQFF
. . TRBJ2-7 TRBV9 TGTGCCAGCAGCTCCTTGGGGGATTCCTACGAGCAGTACTTC CASSSLGDSYEQYF
. . TRBJ2-5 TRBV12-3/TRBV12-4 TGTGCCAGCAGTTTTAGGGTGCAAGAGACCCAGTACTTC CASSFRVQETQYF